This is a list of T cell receptor beta chains from one sample in a study of blood T cell repertoires in COVID-19. Clones were read by immunoSEQ multiplex PCR, and TCRdb kept only the in-frame ones, dropping some. Of some 190,000 clones listed, around nine tenths were seen once; the top ten hold 6.2%. The specimen was peripheral blood. Receptors originate from a woman in her forties who had recovered from COVID-19. Both conserved end residues are part of each CDR3. D genes are given only for firm matches. A clone size is listed for some rows: how often the clone was seen (once, few, many), or a class if it is expanded.

d_gene	v_gene	j_gene	abundance	CDR3aa	CDR3nt
.	TRBV30	TRBJ2-7	.	CAWSRRDYEQYF	TGTGCCTGGAGTAGACGGGACTACGAGCAGTACTTC
TRBD1	TRBV6-4	TRBJ2-4	.	CASPTFEAPKQGSKNIQYF	TGTGCCAGCCCGACCTTTGAGGCCCCCAAACAGGGGTCAAAAAACATTCAGTACTTC
.	TRBV7-2	TRBJ2-7	.	CASSLVISEGKYEQYF	TGTGCCAGCAGCTTAGTGATTTCGGAGGGCAAGTACGAGCAGTACTTC
TRBD2	TRBV6-2/TRBV6-3	TRBJ2-1	.	CASSYSGGSSYNEQFF	TGTGCCAGCAGTTACTCGGGCGGGAGCTCCTACAATGAGCAGTTCTTC
.	TRBV2	TRBJ2-6	.	CASSVDSYSGANVLTF	TGTGCCAGCAGTGTGGACAGCTACTCTGGGGCCAACGTCCTGACTTTC
TRBD1	TRBV7-6	TRBJ1-1	.	CASSLGQGIRNTEAFF	TGTGCCAGCAGCTTAGGACAGGGGATCAGGAACACTGAAGCTTTCTTT
TRBD1	TRBV30	TRBJ1-5	.	CAWSRTGLQPQHF	TGTGCCTGGAGCCGGACAGGGCTTCAGCCCCAGCATTTT
.	TRBV3-1/TRBV3-2	TRBJ1-6	.	CASSLSEKGVSPLHF	TGTGCCAGCAGCCTATCGGAAAAGGGAGTCTCACCCCTCCACTTT
.	TRBV5-8	TRBJ1-1	.	CASSLEGEQLEAFF	TGTGCCAGCAGCTTGGAAGGTGAACAACTAGAAGCTTTCTTT
TRBD1	TRBV10-3	TRBJ2-1	.	CAISERTGGYNEQFF	TGTGCCATCAGTGAGAGGACAGGGGGGTACAATGAGCAGTTCTTC
.	TRBV19	TRBJ2-1	.	CASRAGTGVYEQFF	TGTGCCAGTCGGGCGGGAACAGGGGTATATGAGCAGTTCTTC
TRBD2	TRBV19	TRBJ2-1	.	CASSMRTSGLNEQFF	TGTGCCAGTAGTATGCGGACTAGTGGTCTAAATGAGCAGTTCTTC
TRBD2	TRBV29-1	TRBJ2-5	.	CSVDPTSGSETQYF	TGCAGCGTTGATCCGACTAGCGGGAGTGAGACCCAGTACTTC
.	TRBV6-5	TRBJ2-1	.	CASSNFPGTYDNEQFF	TGTGCCAGCAGTAACTTCCCCGGGACATACGACAATGAGCAGTTCTTC
.	TRBV6-5	TRBJ1-1	.	CASHDIPTYTEAFF	TGTGCCAGCCATGACATCCCTACCTACACTGAAGCTTTCTTT
.	TRBV12-5	TRBJ2-3	.	CASGPRAGSGTDTQYF	TGTGCTAGTGGCCCGCGGGCCGGGAGTGGTACAGATACGCAGTATTTT
.	TRBV18	TRBJ2-2	.	CASSPSRAGELFF	TGTGCCAGCTCCCCCTCCCGGGCCGGGGAGCTGTTTTTT
.	TRBV15	TRBJ2-2	.	CATSRDVDRQTGELFF	TGTGCCACCAGCAGAGATGTAGACAGGCAAACCGGGGAGCTGTTTTTT
TRBD1	TRBV5-1	TRBJ1-6	.	CASSPLGQGGGSPLHF	TGCGCCAGCAGTCCACTGGGACAGGGTGGAGGGTCACCCCTCCACTTT
TRBD1	TRBV5-6	TRBJ1-2	.	CASSLWGTGSGYTF	TGTGCCAGCAGCTTGTGGGGGACAGGGTCTGGCTACACCTTC
.	TRBV5-1	TRBJ1-2	.	CASSPTGDYGYTF	TGCGCCAGCAGCCCCACAGGAGACTATGGCTACACCTTC
.	TRBV19	TRBJ2-3	.	CASSIGRGGTDTQYF	TGTGCCAGTAGTATAGGTAGGGGCGGCACAGATACGCAGTATTTT
TRBD1	TRBV3-1/TRBV3-2	TRBJ2-7	once	CASSQTGTGAGEQYF	TGTGCCAGCAGCCAGACCGGGACAGGGGCGGGCGAGCAGTACTTC
TRBD1	TRBV27	TRBJ2-3	.	CASSLEQGADTQYF	TGTGCCAGCAGTTTAGAACAGGGGGCAGATACGCAGTATTTT
.	TRBV16	TRBJ1-2	.	CASSQFDQSGYGYTF	TGTGCCAGCAGCCAATTTGACCAGTCGGGTTATGGCTACACCTTC
.	TRBV10-3	TRBJ2-2	.	CAISWTGGSATGELFF	TGTGCCATCAGTTGGACAGGAGGGTCCGCCACCGGGGAGCTGTTTTTT
.	TRBV10-2	TRBJ1-2	.	CASRGEGTTNYGYTF	TGCGCCAGCCGGGGAGAGGGGACTACTAACTATGGCTACACCTTC
TRBD1	TRBV6-5	TRBJ1-2	.	CASSPGQYGYTF	TGTGCCAGCAGTCCGGGACAGTATGGCTACACCTTC
.	TRBV30	TRBJ1-2	.	CAWSVEADYGYTF	TGTGCCTGGAGTGTGGAGGCGGACTATGGCTACACCTTC
.	TRBV19	TRBJ2-7	.	CASSWSQDTYEQYF	TGTGCCAGTAGTTGGTCCCAGGACACCTACGAGCAGTACTTC
.	TRBV5-4	TRBJ2-7	.	CASSEKTGVYEQYF	TGTGCCAGCAGCGAAAAGACAGGAGTCTACGAGCAGTACTTC
TRBD1	TRBV5-5	TRBJ2-7	.	CASSPDRVTYEQYF	TGTGCCAGCAGCCCGGACAGGGTCACCTACGAGCAGTACTTC
TRBD1	TRBV5-1	TRBJ1-4	.	CASSGGTGYNEKLFF	TGCGCCAGCAGCGGAGGGACAGGATATAATGAAAAACTGTTTTTT
TRBD1	TRBV30	TRBJ2-1	.	CAWNRDRGGNEQFF	TGTGCCTGGAACAGGGACAGGGGAGGGAATGAGCAGTTCTTC
.	TRBV7-9	TRBJ2-3	.	CASSSPRSRGNDTQYF	TGTGCCAGCAGCTCCCCTCGGTCCCGGGGAAACGATACGCAGTATTTT
.	TRBV7-2	TRBJ2-1	.	CASSPWSSSDNEQFF	TGTGCCAGCAGCCCCTGGTCTAGTTCAGACAATGAGCAGTTCTTC
.	TRBV10-3	TRBJ1-3	.	CAISVLSLSSAGNTIYF	TGTGCCATCAGTGTTTTGTCCCTTAGTAGTGCTGGAAACACCATATATTTT
.	TRBV6-6	TRBJ1-4	.	CASSYSGGNPNEKLFF	TGTGCCAGCAGTTACTCGGGAGGGAACCCTAATGAAAAACTGTTTTTT
TRBD1	TRBV19	TRBJ1-2	.	CASSIEDRGHGYTF	TGTGCCAGTAGTATAGAAGACAGGGGGCACGGCTACACCTTC
TRBD2	TRBV7-2	TRBJ2-5	.	CASSFGTSGRAGETQYF	TGTGCCAGCAGCTTTGGGACTAGCGGGAGGGCCGGGGAGACCCAGTACTTC
TRBD1	TRBV5-1	TRBJ2-7	.	CASSFTGVNEQYF	TGCGCCAGCAGCTTTACAGGGGTAAACGAGCAGTACTTC
TRBD2	TRBV4-1	TRBJ2-3	.	CASSLSGTSTDTQYF	TGCGCCAGCAGCCTATCCGGGACTAGTACAGATACGCAGTATTTT
TRBD1	TRBV6-2/TRBV6-3	TRBJ1-4	.	CASSQQGREKLFF	TGTGCCAGCAGTCAACAGGGGCGGGAAAAACTGTTTTTT